This T cell receptor (beta chain) was found in a study of OX40 agonist ivuxolimab in advanced cancers. Germline CDR1 and CDR2: MDHEN and SYDVKM. The CDR3 has 16 residues. V lost 5 bases and J 7 bases, leaving 22 bases between the germline ends. Sequenced by immunoSEQ multiplex PCR; TCRdb stores in-frame clones only, minus some. The data hold about 40,000 clones, with roughly 86% observed a single time. People who had autoimmune disease history or systemic immunosuppression were excluded. Sequenced material: CD4+ or CD8+ T cells sorted from blood, taken in a trial of the OX40 agonist ivuxolimab. J is TRBJ2-3 and V is TRBV28, with a possible D match to TRBD1 (6 bases). This TCR was sampled from an adult with an advanced solid tumor such as melanoma, head and neck, liver or kidney cancer. CDR3 in amino acids: CASSPPTGQGGYTQYF. The CDR3, as DNA: TGTGCCAGCAGTCCCCCCACGGGACAAGGGGGATATACGCAGTATTTT.